The entry below describes one TCR beta chain. It has no known antigen specificity. Base qualities are not recorded, but no much larger clone differs from it by a single base. The entry originates in a study of human T cells and chemical hapten exposure (dated by TCRdb to the early 2020s). With respect to the entire study: Libraries were pooled for sequencing, and per-sample TCR yields varied mainly because of small differences in library volumes within the pool. This study followed changes in the peripheral blood TCR repertoire in vivo during primary and secondary sensitization of alopecia patients to the hapten diphenylcyclopropenone (DPC). For every blood RNA sample, sequencing covered both the TCR alpha and TCR beta chains.

The CDR3 has 13 amino acids, counting the end cysteine and phenylalanine. The CDR3 DNA has 39 bases and is translated from base 1. Trimming removed 5 bases from V and 8 bases from J, leaving 13 bases between the germline ends. The germline V gene (reference sequence) specifies SSHAT as CDR1 and FNYEAQ as CDR2. Libraries were constructed by 5' RACE. Instrument used: Illumina MiSeq. During library preparation, unique molecular identifiers were attached to individual cDNA molecules so that TCRs could be counted quantitatively and reproducibly. As for the original processing: The median number of TCRs per sample was approximately 93,000, ranging from 23,224 to 690,600. The Decombinator software suite was used to annotate the V, J and CDR3 of the TCR reads. Every sample was subsampled to the same number of TCRs (28,000) for the PS versus PT1 abundance plots. TCRs were defined as expanded if absent before sensitization and observed at least eight times at the 2-week time point. TCRdb reran the public reads through fastp at Q25 and MiXCR, keeping productive beta chains. A single entry per CDR3 protein holds the most common genes and DNA from its merged rows. What appears here as the V and J calls and clone size reflects TCRdb's work, not the paper's. This sample has 80,000 or so distinct CDR3 sequences in its table, and 15% to 20% of those were observed once. The top ten constitute under 7.5% of the sample.

Total RNA was extracted from unfractionated whole blood that had been collected in Tempus Blood RNA tubes. As TCR sequencing controls, 4 or 5 healthy volunteers were used, with blood taken at day 0, 2 weeks and 6 weeks. Beyond this particular receptor, the publication reports: Repeated subsampling changed both the strength of the expansion versus patch-test correlation and the threshold at which the correlation became significant. No change with DPC sensitization was found in the number of TCRs above 1 in 1000 frequency, and no evidence of global repertoire structure alterations was found.

The chain employs TRBV7-7 and TRBJ2-1; the D region possibly corresponds to TRBD1 (6 bases align). This TCR came from a female donor in good health. The encoded CDR3 is CASSVNRADEQFF. The base sequence is TGTGCCAGCAGCGTTAACAGGGCCGATGAGCAGTTCTTC.